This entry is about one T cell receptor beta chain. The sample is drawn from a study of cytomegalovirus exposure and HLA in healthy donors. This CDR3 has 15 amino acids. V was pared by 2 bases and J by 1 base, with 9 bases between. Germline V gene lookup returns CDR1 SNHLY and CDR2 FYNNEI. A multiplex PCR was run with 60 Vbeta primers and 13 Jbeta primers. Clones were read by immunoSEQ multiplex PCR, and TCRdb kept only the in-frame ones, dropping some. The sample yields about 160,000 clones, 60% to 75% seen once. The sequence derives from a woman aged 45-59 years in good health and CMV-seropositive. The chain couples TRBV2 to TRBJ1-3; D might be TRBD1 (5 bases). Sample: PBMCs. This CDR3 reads CASSESGGSGNTIYF. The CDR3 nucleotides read TGTGCCAGCAGTGAATCGGGGGGTTCTGGAAACACCATATATTTT.